Listed here are 11 T cell receptor beta chains from one sample, sequenced in a study of blood T cells in healthy people across ages. For the second PCR, which ran for roughly 7 to 11 cycles, a sample-barcoded 5' primer and a J-beta primer mix were used. TCRdb itself ran the 5' RACE reads through MiXCR, one entry per CDR3 protein. The sample lists around 780,000 distinct CDR3 sequences, approximately 24% occurring once. These data were also reused for a study on T cells of mothers and their children.

The sequencing input was blood. The receptor source for this set is a boy between 5 and 17 years old in good health.

V usage is TRBV29-1 and J usage is TRBJ1-4; D remains ambiguous. V was trimmed by 4 bases and J by 0 bases, leaving 9 bases between them. Germline CDR1 and CDR2: SQVTM and ANQGSEA. The CDR3 length is 14 residues. The CDR3 DNA follows: TGCAGCGTTGGCTCTAGCGCAACTAATGAAAAACTGTTTTTT. Translated: CSVGSSATNEKLFF.

The V and J genes are TRBV20-1 and TRBJ2-5; D is perhaps TRBD1 (5 bases). This CDR3 region has 12 residues. The germline V gene encodes CDR1 DFQATT and CDR2 SNEGSKA (reference sequence). V gave up 6 bases and J gave up 5 bases, with 13 bases separating them. CDR3 sequence (DNA): TGCAGTGCGAAGCAGGGTTTTGAGACCCAGTACTTC. Amino acids: CSAKQGFETQYF.

V gene TRBV25-1 combines with J gene TRBJ2-2; D unresolved. Germline CDR1 and CDR2: MGHDK and SYGVNS. The ends were cut back, 8 bases at V and 4 bases at J, with 14 bases in the middle. The CDR3 length is 14 residues. The CDR3 region has the DNA TGTGCCAGCGGAGTAACCATTGGCACCGGGGAGCTGTTTTTT. Its translation: CASGVTIGTGELFF.

The V and J genes are TRBV29-1 and TRBJ2-5; 10 bases are shared with TRBD1. The J call is doubtful: the DNA matches TRBJ2-7 better. The CDR3 length is 14 residues. Germline V gene sequence: CDR1 SQVTM, CDR2 ANQGSEA. Written as DNA, the CDR3 is TGCAGCGTCCAAAGAGGACAGGGGGGCTACGAGCAGTACTTC. Protein product: CSVQRGQGGYEQYF.

CDR3 DNA sequence: TGTGCCAGCAGCTACGGGGCTCAGGGGAATCAGCCCCAGCATTTT. Encoded protein: CASSYGAQGNQPQHF. The genes are TRBV11-2 and TRBJ1-5; TRBD1 is a possible D gene (6 bases). This CDR3 is built from 15 residues. Germline-derived CDR1 and CDR2 are SGHAT and FQNNGV. V was pared by 4 bases and J by 4 bases, with 14 bases between.

J is TRBJ2-5 and V is TRBV29-1; D is uncertain. V was cut by 8 bases and J by 1 base, with 11 bases left in between. Germline V CDR1 and CDR2: SQVTM, ANQGSEA. The CDR3 has 12 amino acids. CDR3 in DNA: TGCAGCTCCAGCGCCTCCCAAGAGACCCAGTACTTC. Translation: CSSSASQETQYF.

CDR3 DNA sequence: TGCAGTGCCGGGGGCTCAGACTACAATGAGCAGTTCTTC. Translated: CSAGGSDYNEQFF. This chain connects TRBV20-1 to TRBJ2-1, with D perhaps being TRBD1 or TRBD2 (6 bases each). The CDR3 has 13 amino acids. Trimming left V 6 bases short and J 3 bases short, with 12 bases between. CDR1 is DFQATT, CDR2 SNEGSKA, per germline (reference sequence).

This clonotype was detected only a few times. The V call is TRBV7-3, the J call TRBJ2-7; TRBD1 might be the D (5 bases). V was cut by 6 bases and J by 4 bases, with 13 bases left in between. The germline V gene encodes CDR1 SGHTA and CDR2 FQGTGA. CDR3 length equals 13 residues. In DNA form, the CDR3 reads TGTGCCAGCAGTAAGCCCCAGGGTTACGAGCAGTACTTC. As protein: CASSKPQGYEQYF.

V is TRBV29-1 and J is TRBJ1-1; D remains unclear. Trimming stripped 3 bases from V and 6 bases from J, with 11 bases between. CDR3 size: 12 residues. From germline, CDR1 is SQVTM and CDR2 ANQGSEA. The chain's CDR3 is CSVEGNLAEAFF. The CDR3 DNA sequence: TGCAGCGTTGAGGGCAACCTTGCTGAAGCTTTCTTT.

This clonotype was detected a few times. J is TRBJ1-1 and V is TRBV4-1; 9 nucleotides agree with TRBD1. V dropped 3 bases and J dropped 0; count of bases not matched to a gene: 8. This CDR3 is built from 17 residues. CDR1 is MGHRA, CDR2 YSYEKL, per germline. The CDR3 here is CASSQAGTGLLNTEAFF. CDR3 in DNA: TGCGCCAGCAGCCAGGCAGGGACAGGGCTCTTGAACACTGAAGCTTTCTTT.

The CDR3 is CAISDPTRGQRQHYGYTF. CDR3 coding DNA: TGTGCCATCAGTGACCCGACTAGGGGACAGCGGCAACACTATGGCTACACCTTC. The gene calls are TRBV10-3 and TRBJ1-2; 7 bases fit TRBD1. The CDR3 contains 18 residues. Germline values: CDR1 ENHRY, CDR2 SYGVKD. J gave up 3 bases and V 3 bases, and 16 bases lay outside the gene matches.